Listed below are T cell receptor beta chains from one sample, sequenced in a study of beta chain features in type 1 diabetes. Profiling relied on immunoSEQ multiplex PCR, and the TCRdb table lists in-frame clones only, not all of them. The table lists about 180,000 clones, 10% to 15% of them singletons. Sequencing used central memory CD4+ T cells from blood. These receptor sequences come from a woman aged 18-30 years in good health. The CDR3 runs from the conserved cysteine through the conserved F or W.

J,V,CDR3
TRBJ2-7,TRBV9,CASSPGVRERGYEQYF
TRBJ2-5,TRBV11-1,CASTRDRAGAPETQYF
TRBJ2-3,TRBV30,CAWSVGGSTDTQYF
TRBJ2-7,TRBV7-9,CASSLGTVAYEQYF
TRBJ2-3,TRBV5-1,CASSRHENSDTQYF
TRBJ1-1,TRBV18,CASSPRSPEAAEAFF
TRBJ1-5,TRBV20-1,CSANRGQPQHF
TRBJ2-7,TRBV7-2,CASSQREWYEQYF
TRBJ2-2,TRBV30,CAWSVRGARYTGELFF
TRBJ2-1,TRBV7-2,CASSDGTSGYNEQFF
TRBJ1-2,TRBV9,CASSFEGISYVGYTF
TRBJ2-3,TRBV29-1,CSVELTDYQTDTQYF
TRBJ1-5,TRBV29-1,CSAYTQGSNQPQHF
TRBJ1-5,TRBV7-9,CASSLTVAGYSNQPQHF
TRBJ1-1,TRBV29-1,CSATVNTEAFF
TRBJ1-5,TRBV30,CAWATGEAQHF
TRBJ1-2,TRBV7-9,CASSLKGQGSAGYTF
TRBJ2-7,TRBV6-1,CASSEIDRAAYEQYF
TRBJ1-1,TRBV10-3,CAKRRDRDTEAFF
TRBJ2-3,TRBV10-3,CAISESTDTDTQYF
TRBJ1-5,TRBV9,CASSVRQGSSQPQHF
TRBJ2-6,TRBV15,CATSTRTGGANVLTF